This T cell receptor (beta chain) was sequenced for a study of T cells in Graves' hyperthyroidism and ophthalmopathy. This CDR3 contains 15 residues. Looked up from germline, CDR1 is GTSNPN and CDR2 is SVGIG (reference sequence). J lost 6 bases, V lost 0 bases, and 6 bases had no gene match. In the case of this clonotype: The antigen is undetermined.

Findings and caveats of the study: Patients with ophthalmopathy were separated from those with stable hyperthyroidism by a 13 V-J model.

Using RNA transcripts as the source, TCR beta CDR3 regions were amplified. Using the HTBI primer set, a first-round RT-PCR was run on the TCR CDR3. From the multiplex PCR reads, TCRdb called clonotypes with MiXCR, one entry per CDR3 protein. Of hundreds of thousands of distinct CDR3 sequences listed, around 15% are singletons. This TCR was sampled from a woman between 40 and 50 years old with Graves' ophthalmopathy. The sample comprised blood. The J gene is TRBJ2-2, the V gene TRBV30; TRBD1 matches 8 bases. DNA of the CDR3: TGTGCCTGGAGTGTACTAGGACAGGGATCCGGGGAGCTGTTTTTT. Translation: CAWSVLGQGSGELFF.